This T cell receptor (beta chain) was sequenced during a study of STAT5B mutations in CD4+ large granular lymphocyte leukemia (dated by TCRdb to 2021 to 2024). Broadly, across the study: Among healthy controls, the CDR3 'QG' motif was associated with a particular HLA allele. The TCRbeta repertoires of CD4+ T-cell large granular lymphocyte leukemia patients were compared with the TCRbeta repertoires of healthy blood donors. Flow cytometry on FACSCanto II or FACSVerse confirmed that purified fractions exceeded 95% purity among lymphocytes. Results the study describes overall, beyond this receptor: The data were not HLA-matched, and the relatively small sample size could explain the higher clonality seen in CD4+ compared with CD8+ T-LGLL. The main leukemic clonotypes were found to be private to each patient, although roughly a quarter of the main leukemic clonotypes were detected at low frequency in the non-leukemic repertoires of other patients. Compared with healthy CD4+ repertoires, CD4-sorted patient repertoires appeared more clonal, and this difference remained even after the putative leukemic clones were removed. Enrichment of TRBV06-family usage was observed among the top patient clones (8/27) relative to healthy controls (2/35).

CDR1 and CDR2 are read off the germline V gene as MNHEY and SVGAGI. The cysteine opens and the phenylalanine closes a CDR3 of 15 amino acids. Here the CDR3 DNA is all that survives: 45 bases in frame from base 1. V lost 6 bases and J lost 1 base; the stretch between them is 14 bases long. The immunoSEQ assay at survey resolution was used to sequence TCRbeta rearrangements from genomic DNA. The published analysis was carried out like this. In the TCR sequencing data, the smallest productive clonotype frequency that could be detected was 2.59 x 10-5. Analyses included only productive TCRbeta rearrangements, meaning complete and in-frame sequences. Sample clonality was computed as Simpson clonality in the immunoSEQ Analyzer version 3.0. Based on frequency, clones were grouped as very rare, small, medium, large (1-20%) or hyperexpanded (>20%). Generation probabilities were estimated with OLGA 1.2.3, V-gene circos plots were made with VDJtools, specificities were searched in VDJdb, and CDR3 motifs were identified with GLIPH. This is the immuneACCESS table as TCRdb keeps it, with only in-frame sequences that have V and J called. A part of the clones is gone; compared with another copy, unresolved V genes explain less than half, and the rest is unexplained. That table gives V, J and clone size, and the DNA gave D and trimming. In this sample the table shows about 33,000 clones, approximately 74% of which occur a single time. 0.29% of the sample is in the top ten clones.

Comments on this clone: Its antigen is still unknown. Base qualities were left out, and no much larger clone turns up one base away.

Healthy controls were 35 or so blood donors whose buffy coats came from the Finnish Red Cross blood service. All TCR-sequenced material derived from peripheral blood: patient blood samples and healthy donor buffy coats. Peripheral blood mononuclear cells were isolated by Ficoll-Hypaque gradient centrifugation. CD4+ cells were magnetically purified from the buffy coats of healthy controls. The Gentra Puregene Cell and Tissue kit was used for genomic DNA extraction, and quantification was performed on a Qubit 2.0 fluorometer. The clonotype originates from a human donor in good health. The sequenced sample was CD4+ T cells from blood buffy coats. In this chain, TRBV6-5 is recombined with TRBJ2-3; the D gene assignment is ambiguous. At the DNA level, the sequence is TGTGCCAGCAGCTATCAAGGCCAACGCACAGATACGCAGTATTTT. It translates to CASSYQGQRTDTQYF.